Presented here are 27 T cell receptor beta chains from one specimen sequenced in a study of blood T cell repertoires in COVID-19. Method: immunoSEQ multiplex PCR; TCRdb's copy keeps in-frame clones and lacks some. The sample lists about 49,000 clones; about 89% were seen once. Specimen: peripheral blood. The receptor set was obtained from an elderly woman with COVID-19, enrolled during active disease.

This CDR3 reads CASSQSGYRTEAFF. CDR3 coding DNA: TGTGCCAGCAGCCAGTCCGGGTATCGGACTGAAGCTTTCTTT. This chain joins TRBV3-1 (or the pseudogene TRBV3-2) and TRBJ1-1; D is uncertain. The CDR3 runs 14 residues. Looked up from germline, CDR1 is LGHDT and CDR2 is YNNKEL (reference sequence). V lost 3 bases and J lost 5, with 13 bases in between.

The chain has TRBV7-9 and TRBJ1-4; possibly TRBD1 for D (6 bases). There are 13 residues in the CDR3. The V gene's germline CDR1 is SEHNR and CDR2 FQNEAQ (reference sequence). V was trimmed by 5 bases and J by 11 bases, leaving 15 bases between them. The CDR3 protein is CASSPGGGTKLFF. The CDR3 region has the DNA TGTGCCAGCAGCCCCGGGGGGGGCACTAAACTGTTTTTT.

The chain links TRBV28 to TRBJ2-5, with D perhaps TRBD2 (7 bases). Deletions cut 6 bases from V and 5 bases from J, with 16 bases between. Germline assignment: CDR1 MDHEN and CDR2 SYDVKM. The CDR3 runs 14 residues. The CDR3 DNA reads TGTGCCAGCAGGGGGGGGCTCCTTCGGGAGACCCAGTACTTC. Amino acid sequence: CASRGGLLRETQYF.

This clone was seen only once. This chain connects TRBV25-1 to TRBJ2-2; D might be TRBD2 (6 bases). Between the trimmed V and J ends, which lost 8 bases and 9 bases, there was a span of 19 bases. Germline CDR1 reads MGHDK; CDR2 reads SYGVNS. The CDR3 has 14 residues. CDR3 in DNA: TGTGCCAGCCAAGCGGGCAGACGCGGGCGGGAGCTGTTTTTT. This encodes CASQAGRRGRELFF.

The rearrangement joins TRBV7-2 to TRBJ2-1, with TRBD1 matching over 9 bases. The ends lost 1 base at V and 6 bases at J; junction bases unmatched: 10. Germline CDR1 is SGHTA and CDR2 is FQGNSA. There are 17 residues in the CDR3. In nucleotides, the CDR3 is TGTGCCAGCAGCTTAGTTCCGTCGGGACAGGGAATCAATGAGCAGTTCTTC. The encoded protein is CASSLVPSGQGINEQFF.

The genes are TRBV5-1 and TRBJ2-5; 8 positions agree with TRBD1. Germline lookup yields CDR1 SGHRS and CDR2 YFSETQ. V dropped 4 bases and J dropped 2; count of bases not matched to a gene: 7. This CDR3 region has 15 residues. CDR3 region: CASSLRTGKQETQYF. For the CDR3, the DNA is TGCGCCAGCAGCCTCCGGACAGGGAAGCAAGAGACCCAGTACTTC.

CDR3 coding DNA: TGTGCCAGCAGCTTCAGGGGGCGAAACTACGAGCAGTACTTC. Its translation: CASSFRGRNYEQYF. The rearrangement links TRBV7-9 to TRBJ2-7; TRBD1 matches 8 bases. J gave up 3 bases and V 3 bases, and 4 bases lay outside the gene matches. Germline assignment: CDR1 SEHNR and CDR2 FQNEAQ (reference sequence). The CDR3 runs to 14 residues. The full variable domain, with the rest looked up from reference TRBV7-9 and TRBJ2-7, is DTGVSQNPRHKITKRGQNVTFRCDPISEHNRLYWYRQTLGQGPEFLTYFQNEAQLEKSRLLSDRFSAERPKGSFSTLEIQRTEQGDSAMYLCASSFRGRNYEQYFGPGTRLTVT.

In this sample, this clone turned up a few times. The V and J genes are TRBV6-2 or TRBV6-3 and TRBJ2-7, with TRBD2 matching 9 bases. Germline CDR1 and CDR2: MNHEY and SVGEGT. The CDR3 consists of 15 residues. The trim removed 7 bases at V and 4 bases at J, leaving 11 bases unmatched. The CDR3 nucleotides are TGTGCCAGCACCCCTTCGGGACTAGCTCGGTACGAGCAGTACTTC. This gives the protein CASTPSGLARYEQYF.

This chain connects TRBV6-5 to TRBJ1-1; a weak D match, TRBD1 (6 bases). Deletions cut 0 bases from V and 0 bases from J, with 8 bases between. Germline lookup yields CDR1 MNHEY and CDR2 SVGAGI. CDR3 length: 15 amino acids. The CDR3 coding sequence is TGTGCCAGCAGTTACTCGTGGACAGTGAACACTGAAGCTTTCTTT. Translating it yields CASSYSWTVNTEAFF.

The chain combines TRBV6-5 with TRBJ1-5; TRBD1 matches 10 bases. This CDR3 comprises 14 residues. With V trimmed by 7 bases and J by 5 bases, 5 bases remained unmatched. The germline V gene encodes CDR1 MNHEY and CDR2 SVGAGI. This chain's CDR3 is CASIRQGADQPQHF. The CDR3 nucleotides read TGTGCCAGCATTAGACAGGGGGCGGATCAGCCCCAGCATTTT.

V gene TRBV6-5 combines with J gene TRBJ2-7; D is possibly TRBD1 (5 bases). Deletions cut 5 bases from V and 6 bases from J, with 17 bases between. The CDR3 totals 14 residues. Germline V gene data show CDR1 as MNHEY and CDR2 as SVGAGI. The CDR3 DNA reads as TGTGCCAGCAGTCGGGCCCCAGGGTATCGCGAGCAGTACTTC. Residues: CASSRAPGYREQYF.

The rearrangement uses TRBV11-2 and TRBJ2-1; 9 positions agree with TRBD2. CDR3 length equals 15 residues. Germline V gene data show CDR1 as SGHAT and CDR2 as FQNNGV. Losses at the gene ends were 2 bases for V and 2 bases for J; bases not matched to a gene: 1. The CDR3 here is CASSLRLAAYNEQFF. In nucleotides, the CDR3 is TGTGCCAGCAGCTTAAGACTAGCGGCCTACAATGAGCAGTTCTTC. Full variable domain (missing parts from reference TRBV11-2 and TRBJ2-1): EAGVAQSPRYKIIEKRQSVAFWCNPISGHATLYWYQQILGQGPKLLIQFQNNGVVDDSQLPKDRFSAERLKGVDSTLKIQPAKLEDSAVYLCASSLRLAAYNEQFFGPGTRLTVL.

The genes are TRBV11-3 and TRBJ2-1, with 12 bases aligning to TRBD2. With 3 bases clipped from V and 8 bases from J, the junction kept 5 bases outside the gene matches. CDR3 length: 15 residues. Germline CDR1 reads SGHNT; CDR2 reads YENEEA. DNA for the CDR3: TGTGCCAGCAGCTTCACTAGCGGGGGGTCCGATGAGCAGTTCTTC. This encodes CASSFTSGGSDEQFF.

The chain couples TRBV5-1 to TRBJ1-3; possible D gene TRBD1, 5 bases. Between the trimmed V and J ends, which lost 1 base and 1 base, there was a span of 12 bases. The CDR3 extends over 16 amino acids. CDR1 is SGHRS and CDR2 is YFSETQ in the germline V gene. This CDR3 reads CASSLSQGSSGNTIYF. For the CDR3, the DNA is TGCGCCAGCAGCTTGTCGCAGGGATCGTCTGGAAACACCATATATTTT.

The chain is built from TRBV5-5 and TRBJ1-4; 9 bases line up with TRBD1. The CDR3 is 15 residues long. Germline V gene lookup returns CDR1 SGHKS and CDR2 YYEKEE (reference sequence). V shed 0 bases and J 8 bases; nucleotides not matched to a gene: 5. The CDR3 DNA reads TGTGCCAGCAGCTTGGGGACAGGGGTTGCAGAAAAACTGTTTTTT. Translation gives CASSLGTGVAEKLFF. The variable domain in full, completed from reference TRBV5-5 and TRBJ1-4, reads DAGVTQSPTHLIKTRGQQVTLRCSPISGHKSVSWYQQVLGQGPQFIFQYYEKEERGRGNFPDRFSARQFPNYSSELNVNALLLGDSALYLCASSLGTGVAEKLFFGSGTQLSVL.

The chain couples TRBV12-3 or TRBV12-4 to TRBJ1-1, with D possibly TRBD1 on 5 matching bases. Trimming removed 4 bases at V and 1 base at J, with 7 bases between. There are 13 residues in the CDR3. The chain's CDR3 is CASSSGQNTEAFF. DNA of the CDR3: TGTGCCAGCAGTTCAGGACAGAACACTGAAGCTTTCTTT.

The chain combines TRBV24-1 with TRBJ2-1, with TRBD2 as a possible D gene (6 bases). Germline values: CDR1 KGHDR, CDR2 SFDVKD. This CDR3 is built from 16 residues. Trimming stripped 6 bases from V and 6 bases from J, with 20 bases between. In DNA, the CDR3 is TGTGCCACCAGTTTGTCGGGCGGGGCATCGGCCAATGAGCAGTTCTTC. It specifies CATSLSGGASANEQFF.

The gene calls are TRBV5-1 and TRBJ1-2, with 11 bases lining up with TRBD1. V lost 4 bases to trimming and J lost 8 bases; unmatched junction nucleotides: 10. Germline V gene sequence: CDR1 SGHRS, CDR2 YFSETQ. The CDR3 consists of 15 residues. CDR3 nucleotides: TGCGCCAGCAGCATCCAGGAGGACAGGGGGCGAGGCTACACCTTC. It specifies CASSIQEDRGRGYTF.

The CDR3 DNA reads as TGCGCCAGCAGCTTGGGACACCTCCAAGAGACCCAGTACTTC. This codes for CASSLGHLQETQYF. The chain couples TRBV5-1 to TRBJ2-5; the D is unclear. Germline-derived CDR1 and CDR2 are SGHRS and YFSETQ. This CDR3 is built from 14 residues. Trimming pared 0 bases from V and 1 base from J, leaving 7 bases between. The full variable domain, in which reference TRBV5-1 and TRBJ2-5 provide the parts outside the CDR3, is KAGVTQTPRYLIKTRGQQVTLSCSPISGHRSVSWYQQTPGQGLQFLFEYFSETQRNKGNFPGRFSGRQFSNSRSEMNVSTLELGDSALYLCASSLGHLQETQYFGPGTRLLVL.

The V gene is TRBV29-1, the J gene TRBJ1-1; 7 positions match TRBD1. From germline, CDR1 is SQVTM and CDR2 ANQGSEA. J was trimmed by 1 base and V by 4 bases; bases with no gene match: 6. The CDR3 has 14 amino acids. The CDR3 DNA reads TGCAGCGTTGGAGGGGGCAATCGGAACACTGAAGCTTTCTTT. Residues: CSVGGGNRNTEAFF.

This clone was seen a single time. The chain uses TRBV4-2 and TRBJ2-7; the D is unclear. The length of the CDR3 is 12 residues. The ends were cut back, 5 bases at V and 6 bases at J, with 11 bases in the middle. Germline-derived CDR1 and CDR2 are LGHNA and YNFKEQ. This CDR3 is CASSFPGGEQYF. The DNA for the CDR3 is TGTGCCAGCAGCTTCCCAGGTGGCGAGCAGTACTTC.

The V call is TRBV27, the J call TRBJ1-4; the match to TRBD1 covers 7 bases. This CDR3 has 15 amino acids. CDR1 and CDR2 (germline): MNHEY, SMNVEV (reference sequence). Losses at the gene ends were 5 bases for V and 3 bases for J; bases not matched to a gene: 6. The CDR3 DNA reads TGTGCCAGCAGTCCTACAGGGGCACCTAATGAAAAACTGTTTTTT. Its protein product is CASSPTGAPNEKLFF.

The chain links TRBV5-1 to TRBJ2-7; 11 nucleotides match TRBD2. V was clipped by 2 bases and J by 5 bases; unmatched bases: 6. Germline-derived CDR1 and CDR2 are SGHRS and YFSETQ. This CDR3 has 15 residues. The CDR3 sequence is CASSFTSGSKDEQYF. The CDR3 DNA sequence: TGCGCCAGCAGCTTTACTAGCGGGAGTAAGGACGAGCAGTACTTC.

This clone was found once. The V call is TRBV5-6, the J call TRBJ1-3, with 8 bases that match TRBD1. Germline V CDR1 and CDR2: SGHDT, YYEEEE. Germline trimming cut 2 bases from V and 6 bases from J; bases unmatched to any gene: 4. This CDR3 is 14 amino acids long. CDR3 sequence (DNA): TGTGCCAGCAGCTTCGACAGGGGCCAAAACACCATATATTTT. Amino acids: CASSFDRGQNTIYF.

V and J are TRBV7-9 and TRBJ2-1; TRBD1 matches at 9 bases. The CDR3 has 15 residues. V was pared by 2 bases and J by 7 bases, with 6 bases of the junction left unmatched. Germline V gene sequence: CDR1 SEHNR, CDR2 FQNEAQ (reference sequence). The CDR3 nucleotides read TGTGCCAGCAGCTTAAAAGGGACAGGGAGAAATGAGCAGTTCTTC. This sequence encodes CASSLKGTGRNEQFF.

V usage is TRBV28 and J usage is TRBJ1-4; a weak D match, TRBD1 (6 bases). V lost 2 bases and J 5 bases, leaving 9 bases between the germline ends. The germline CDR1 and CDR2 sequences are MDHEN and SYDVKM. The CDR3 spans 14 residues. CDR3 DNA sequence: TGTGCCAGCAGTTTAGGGGGCGCGAATGAAAAACTGTTTTTT. It specifies CASSLGGANEKLFF. Using reference TRBV28 and TRBJ1-4 for the parts outside the CDR3, the full variable domain is DVKVTQSSRYLVKRTGEKVFLECVQDMDHENMFWYRQDPGLGLRLIYFSYDVKMKEKGDIPEGYSVSREKKERFSLILESASTNQTSMYLCASSLGGANEKLFFGSGTQLSVL.

The rearrangement links TRBV4-2 to TRBJ2-7; TRBD2 matches at 8 bases. Germline V gene data show CDR1 as LGHNA and CDR2 as YNFKEQ. The ends lost 1 base at V and 2 bases at J; junction bases unmatched: 10. The CDR3 spans 17 residues. The CDR3 loop is CASSQVPSGGVPYEQYF. The CDR3 nucleotides read TGTGCCAGCAGCCAAGTTCCCAGCGGGGGAGTCCCCTACGAGCAGTACTTC.